These 12 T cell receptor beta chains share one sample of origin, sequenced in a study of radiation and T cells in renal cell carcinoma. The time point was: blood 2 weeks post-SBRT. Documented treatment: 15 Gy SBRT to primary tumor, nephrectomy 4 weeks later. The data were produced by immunoSEQ multiplex PCR, yet TCRdb's version contains in-frame clones alone and is incomplete. This table has more than 20,000 clones, approximately 81% appearing once. The sample in question was blood, obtained from a patient whose treatment included radiotherapy and nephrectomy. These receptors were collected from a man aged 60 to 75 with renal cell carcinoma.

V gene TRBV28 combines with J gene TRBJ2-7, with unresolved D. In germline, CDR1 is MDHEN, CDR2 SYDVKM. This CDR3 is 15 amino acids long. Trimming took off 6 bases at V and 2 bases at J, with 17 bases between the two ends. The CDR3 DNA sequence: TGTGCCAGCAGCACCCCAAGGACGCCCCCCTACGAGCAGTACTTC. The encoded protein is CASSTPRTPPYEQYF.

The count of this clone is one. The chain uses TRBV2 and TRBJ2-1; the D call may be TRBD1 or TRBD2 (5 bases each). The ends were cut back, 4 bases at V and 5 bases at J, with 18 bases in the middle. Germline CDR1 is SNHLY and CDR2 is FYNNEI. CDR3 length: 16 residues. The CDR3 DNA follows: TGTGCCAGCAGTGTGGCTAGAGCCGGGGCTGACAATGAGCAGTTCTTC. This sequence encodes CASSVARAGADNEQFF.

This chain links TRBV19 with TRBJ2-1; 11 bases map to TRBD2. The CDR3 covers 15 residues. The junction had 9 bases not matched to a gene; V was cut back by 5 bases and J by 9 bases. Germline assignment: CDR1 LNHDA and CDR2 SQIVND (reference sequence). In DNA, the CDR3 is TGTGCCAGTAGTGGAGTGACTAGCGGGATCGGTGAGCAGTTCTTC. This translates into CASSGVTSGIGEQFF.

The table lists this clone with a count of one. The gene calls are TRBV18 and TRBJ1-1; weak D call: TRBD1 (6 bases). With 1 base removed from V and 3 bases from J, the gap between germline ends came to 12 bases. CDR3 size: 15 residues. CDR1 and CDR2 (germline): KGHSH, LQKENI. DNA of the CDR3: TGTGCCAGCTCACCACAGGGGGGGGCCGACACTGAAGCTTTCTTT. This translates into CASSPQGGADTEAFF.

The chain is built from TRBV19 and TRBJ2-6; the D gene is possibly TRBD2 (5 bases). Deletions cut 4 bases from V and 2 bases from J, with 12 bases between. This CDR3 comprises 16 residues. The germline gives CDR1 LNHDA, CDR2 SQIVND (reference sequence). CDR3 residues: CASSSPRGPGANVLTF. The CDR3 nucleotides read TGTGCCAGTAGTAGCCCCCGCGGGCCTGGGGCCAACGTCCTGACTTTC.

This clone has just one count. The chain joins TRBV9 to TRBJ2-1; TRBD2 matches at 7 bases. The ends lost 1 base at V and 8 bases at J; junction bases unmatched: 9. The CDR3 length is 15 residues. CDR1 and CDR2 (germline): SGDLS, YYNGEE. The CDR3 nucleotides read TGTGCCAGCAGCGTAAGTCTAGCGGTGCTGGATGAGCAGTTCTTC. The encoded protein is CASSVSLAVLDEQFF.

V is TRBV13 and J is TRBJ2-2, with 7 bases lining up with TRBD1. Losses at the gene ends were 5 bases for V and 0 bases for J; bases not matched to a gene: 9. The CDR3 loop spans 17 amino acids. Germline CDR1 is PRHDT and CDR2 is FYEKMQ (reference sequence). CDR3 DNA: TGTGCCAGCAGCGTATCCCGGGACAGCGCGAACACCGGGGAGCTGTTTTTT. It translates to CASSVSRDSANTGELFF.

CDR3 sequence reads: CASSQSGSGNTIYF. The CDR3 DNA sequence: TGTGCCAGCAGCCAGTCAGGGTCTGGAAACACCATATATTTT. V gene TRBV14 combines with J gene TRBJ1-3; D might be TRBD1 (5 bases). CDR3 size: 14 residues. Germline assignment: CDR1 SGHDN and CDR2 FVKESK. V was clipped by 3 bases and J by 1 base, with 7 bases between them.

This sequence joins TRBV19 and TRBJ2-7, with TRBD2 as a possible D gene (6 bases). Trimming removed 3 bases at V and 6 bases at J, with 18 bases between. Germline assignment: CDR1 LNHDA and CDR2 SQIVND (reference sequence). This CDR3 region has 15 residues. In DNA, the CDR3 is TGTGCCAGTAGTATTGCGGCGGCCGCGGGAATCGAGCAGTACTTC. Translated: CASSIAAAAGIEQYF. The full variable domain, its missing parts supplied by reference TRBV19 and TRBJ2-7, is DGGITQSPKYLFRKEGQNVTLSCEQNLNHDAMYWYRQDPGQGLRLIYYSQIVNDFQKGDIAEGYSVSREKKESFPLTVTSAQKNPTAFYLCASSIAAAAGIEQYFGPGTRLTVT.

The chain has TRBV10-3 and TRBJ2-7, with TRBD2 matching over 9 bases. Germline CDR1 ENHRY, CDR2 SYGVKD. The V and J ends lost 11 bases and 1 base, in that order; junction bases with no gene match: 9. The CDR3 totals 14 residues. The CDR3 sequence: CASRRREGSYEQYF. CDR3 nucleotides: TGTGCCTCCAGAAGGCGGGAGGGTTCCTACGAGCAGTACTTC.

The J gene is TRBJ2-3, the V gene TRBV2, with TRBD2 identical over 13 bases. The CDR3 has 15 residues. Trimming removed 4 bases from V and 3 bases from J; junction bases left unmatched: 1. The germline gives CDR1 SNHLY, CDR2 FYNNEI. In DNA form, the CDR3 reads TGTGCCAGCAGTGGGGGACTAGCGGGAACAGATACGCAGTATTTT. Translation gives CASSGGLAGTDTQYF. Full variable domain (missing parts from reference TRBV2 and TRBJ2-3): EPEVTQTPSHQVTQMGQEVILRCVPISNHLYFYWYRQILGQKVEFLVSFYNNEISEKSEIFDDQFSVERPDGSNFTLKIRSTKLEDSAMYFCASSGGLAGTDTQYFGPGTRLTVL.

There are a few counts of this clone. This sequence joins TRBV5-5 and TRBJ1-1; no definite D call. Deletions cut 0 bases from V and 7 bases from J, with 19 bases between. Germline-derived CDR1 and CDR2 are SGHKS and YYEKEE (reference sequence). This CDR3 spans 16 amino acids. The CDR3 sequence is CASSLDPYRDGLEAFF. The CDR3 DNA sequence: TGTGCCAGCAGCTTGGATCCATACAGAGACGGGCTTGAAGCTTTCTTT. Full variable domain (remainder filled in from reference TRBV5-5 and TRBJ1-1): DAGVTQSPTHLIKTRGQQVTLRCSPISGHKSVSWYQQVLGQGPQFIFQYYEKEERGRGNFPDRFSARQFPNYSSELNVNALLLGDSALYLCASSLDPYRDGLEAFFGQGTRLTVV.